This T cell receptor (beta chain) comes out of a study of cytotoxic CD8 clonotypes in ibrutinib-treated CLL. Whole-study context: Among responders, some 25 were partial and 2 complete; after median about 70 months, 14 stayed remitted and roughly 12 progressed. Average yields of about 260,000 productive templates and tens of thousands of productive rearrangements characterized the samples.

V gave up 0 bases and J gave up 8 bases, with 13 bases separating them. The CDR3 is 15 residues long. Germline V lookup: CDR1 SNHLY, CDR2 FYNNEI. Whole-study results and caveats: There were few public clonotypes, and on treatment they contracted or stayed stable. Clonality climbed at ibrutinib response, then dropped toward baseline at progression.

Points on this clone: Its target is not known.

Assay used: immunoSEQ multiplex PCR; TCRdb lists only in-frame clones, some missing. The sample lists approximately 300,000 clones, 80% occurring once. This sample comprised PBMCs, obtained before ibrutinib treatment. The chain uses TRBV2 and TRBJ1-4; possible D gene TRBD1, 5 bases. The sequence was collected from a human donor with chronic lymphocytic leukemia. This chain's CDR3 is CASSEARGVGEKLFF. DNA for the CDR3: TGTGCCAGCAGTGAAGCGCGGGGGGTAGGCGAAAAACTGTTTTTT.